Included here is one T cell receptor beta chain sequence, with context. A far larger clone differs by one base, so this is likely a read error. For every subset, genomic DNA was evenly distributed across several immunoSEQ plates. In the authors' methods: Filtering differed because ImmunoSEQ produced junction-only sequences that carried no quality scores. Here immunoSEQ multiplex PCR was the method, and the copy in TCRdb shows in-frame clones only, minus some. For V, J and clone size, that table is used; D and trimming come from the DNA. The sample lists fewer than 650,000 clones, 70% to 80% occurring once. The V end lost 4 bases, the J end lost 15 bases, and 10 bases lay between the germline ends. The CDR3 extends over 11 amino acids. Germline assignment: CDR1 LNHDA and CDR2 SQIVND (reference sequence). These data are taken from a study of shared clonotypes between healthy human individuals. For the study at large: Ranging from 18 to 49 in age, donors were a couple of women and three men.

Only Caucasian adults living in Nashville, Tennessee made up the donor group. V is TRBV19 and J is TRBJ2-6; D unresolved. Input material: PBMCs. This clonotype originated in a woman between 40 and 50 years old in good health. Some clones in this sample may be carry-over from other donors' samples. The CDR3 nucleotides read TGTGCCAGTAGTACGGGCCTCGCCCTGACTTTC. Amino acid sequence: CASSTGLALTF. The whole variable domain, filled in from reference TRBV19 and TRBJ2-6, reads DGGITQSPKYLFRKEGQNVTLSCEQNLNHDAMYWYRQDPGQGLRLIYYSQIVNDFQKGDIAEGYSVSREKKESFPLTVTSAQKNPTAFYLCASSTGLALTFGAGSRLTVL.